The T cell receptor beta chain described here comes from a study of blood T cell repertoires in COVID-19. Ages ranged from about 18 to 89 years, with residence in 24 US areas. Two negative PCRs, clearance, or symptom resolution were required of recovered Cohort 3 donors. In the study's own analysis: The assay estimated nucleated cells by amplifying reference gene primers. Clones were sequenced by immunoSEQ multiplex PCR, and TCRdb holds only the in-frame ones, with some missing. The V and J calls and clone size are taken from that table; D and trimming were inferred from the DNA. The table includes about 270,000 clones, 86% detected once. The CDR3 sequence is 16 residues long. The V end lost 4 bases, the J end lost 4 bases, and 20 bases lay between the germline ends. Germline loops: CDR1 SGDLS, CDR2 YYNGEE.

This receptor was obtained from a woman in her late teens or twenties who had recovered from COVID-19. The J gene is TRBJ1-1, the V gene TRBV9, with a possible D match to TRBD1 (6 bases). The sample comprised PBMCs or T cells enriched from blood (not recorded which). Here the CDR3 reads CASSPRQERVTTEAFF. The CDR3 coding sequence is TGTGCCAGCAGCCCCCGACAGGAGAGGGTCACCACTGAAGCTTTCTTT.